These 20 T cell receptor beta chains came from one sample sequenced in a study of blood T cell repertoires in COVID-19. The method was immunoSEQ multiplex PCR; TCRdb's version includes in-frame clones alone and lacks a portion of them. The sample holds 30,000 to 40,000 clones, more than 80% seen once. The sample taken for sequencing was peripheral blood. Receptors originate from a man between 60 and 75 years old with active or convalescent COVID-19.

CDR3: CASSIEEARNQPQHF. The CDR3 coding sequence is TGTGCCAGTAGTATAGAGGAGGCCCGCAATCAGCCCCAGCATTTT. J is TRBJ1-5 and V is TRBV19, with unresolved D. This CDR3 comprises 15 residues. Germline-derived CDR1 and CDR2 are LNHDA and SQIVND (reference sequence). Trimming left V 0 bases short and J 2 bases short, with 8 bases between.

The rearrangement joins TRBV5-1 to TRBJ2-2, with D hard to call. This CDR3 is built from 16 residues. Germline V lookup: CDR1 SGHRS, CDR2 YFSETQ. The V gene lost 5 bases and the J gene lost 0 bases, with 14 bases spanning the gap. The CDR3 nucleotides are TGCGCCAGCAGTAGTCACCCAATGTCGAACACCGGGGAGCTGTTTTTT. This translates into CASSSHPMSNTGELFF.

This rearrangement joins TRBV19 to TRBJ2-3, with TRBD1 matching 7 bases. The CDR3 totals 15 residues. In germline, CDR1 is LNHDA, CDR2 SQIVND (reference sequence). V lost 5 bases and J lost 2; bases outside the gene matches: 7. CDR3 coding DNA: TGTGCCAGTAGTTCCAGACAGGGTGTCACAGATACGCAGTATTTT. It yields the protein CASSSRQGVTDTQYF. The full variable domain, in which reference TRBV19 and TRBJ2-3 provide the parts outside the CDR3, is DGGITQSPKYLFRKEGQNVTLSCEQNLNHDAMYWYRQDPGQGLRLIYYSQIVNDFQKGDIAEGYSVSREKKESFPLTVTSAQKNPTAFYLCASSSRQGVTDTQYFGPGTRLTVL.

This chain joins TRBV7-2 and TRBJ2-6; maybe TRBD1 (5 bases). Trimming stripped 2 bases from V and 4 bases from J, with 9 bases between. This CDR3 is 15 amino acids long. Looked up from germline, CDR1 is SGHTA and CDR2 is FQGNSA. DNA for the CDR3: TGTGCCAGCAGCTTAAGCAGGGCCGGGGCCAACGTCCTGACTTTC. Translated, it gives CASSLSRAGANVLTF.

This clone was seen a single time. The genes are TRBV3-1 (or the pseudogene TRBV3-2) and TRBJ2-3, with D possibly matching TRBD2 (6 bases). Germline V gene lookup returns CDR1 LGHDT and CDR2 YNNKEL (reference sequence). The CDR3 totals 14 residues. Trimming left V 11 bases short and J 2 bases short, with 17 bases between. The CDR3 region is CAAGGAGITDTQYF. Here the CDR3 DNA reads TGTGCCGCTGGTGGGGCGGGGATCACAGATACGCAGTATTTT.

This clone showed up just once. The chain links TRBV2 to TRBJ2-7, with TRBD2 matching over 7 bases. Germline CDR1 SNHLY, CDR2 FYNNEI. The CDR3 contains 12 residues. Trimming at V came to 6 bases and at J to 7 bases, leaving 6 bases not matched to a gene. The CDR3 sequence is CASRGGEREQYV. CDR3 coding DNA: TGTGCCAGCAGGGGGGGGGAGCGTGAGCAGTACGTC.

This clone is large within its sample. The V call is TRBV2, the J call TRBJ2-5, with 7 nucleotides matching TRBD1. Per the germline V gene, CDR1 is SNHLY and CDR2 is FYNNEI. The CDR3 loop spans 14 amino acids. Trimming took 5 bases from V and 1 from J; bases not matched to a gene: 4. CDR3 amino acids: CASSRDSFQETQYF. The CDR3 DNA sequence: TGTGCCAGCAGTCGGGACAGCTTCCAAGAGACCCAGTACTTC.

This sequence joins TRBV19 and TRBJ1-2; D is ambiguous. Germline CDR1 and CDR2: LNHDA and SQIVND (reference sequence). The V gene lost 3 bases and the J gene lost 5 bases, with 10 bases spanning the gap. The CDR3 has 13 amino acids. CDR3 in amino acids: CASSIATVYGYTF. CDR3 sequence (DNA): TGTGCCAGTAGTATTGCCACAGTTTATGGCTACACCTTC.

The gene calls are TRBV4-3 and TRBJ1-2, with D possibly being TRBD1 (5 bases). This CDR3 region has 15 residues. Trimming shortened V by 0 bases and J by 5 bases, and 13 bases separated the two germline ends. Per germline, CDR1 LGHNA and CDR2 YSLEER. CDR3 protein: CASSQEAAGNYGYTF. CDR3 coding DNA: TGCGCCAGCAGCCAAGAGGCCGCAGGGAATTATGGCTACACCTTC.

The chain carries TRBV2 and TRBJ2-1, with D maybe TRBD2 (6 bases). The germline gives CDR1 SNHLY, CDR2 FYNNEI. The CDR3 extends over 14 amino acids. The germline V and J ends were trimmed by 6 bases and 9 bases, with 18 bases remaining between them. DNA for the CDR3: TGTGCCAGCAGGAAGACTGGCGGGGCTGGTGAGCAGTTCTTC. Its translation is CASRKTGGAGEQFF.

The rearrangement uses TRBV28 and TRBJ2-2, with 8 bases matching TRBD1. V gave up 6 bases and J gave up 5 bases; unmatched junction bases: 5. The CDR3 length is 14 residues. The germline V gene has CDR1 MDHEN and CDR2 SYDVKM. CDR3 coding DNA: TGTGCCAGCAGATCGGGACAGGTGACCGGGGAGCTGTTTTTT. It specifies CASRSGQVTGELFF.

The chain carries TRBV11-2 and TRBJ2-5, with 7 bases aligning to TRBD2. Germline values: CDR1 SGHAT, CDR2 FQNNGV. The ends lost 6 bases at V and 0 bases at J; junction bases unmatched: 10. This CDR3 region has 16 residues. The CDR3 coding sequence is TGTGCCAGCAGGCCCTCTGCCGGGGGGTACCAAGAGACCCAGTACTTC. Protein sequence: CASRPSAGGYQETQYF. Filled out from reference TRBV11-2 and TRBJ2-5, the complete variable domain reads EAGVAQSPRYKIIEKRQSVAFWCNPISGHATLYWYQQILGQGPKLLIQFQNNGVVDDSQLPKDRFSAERLKGVDSTLKIQPAKLEDSAVYLCASRPSAGGYQETQYFGPGTRLLVL.

The J gene is TRBJ1-4, the V gene TRBV11-2; TRBD1 might be the D (5 bases). The CDR3 loop spans 14 amino acids. Germline V lookup: CDR1 SGHAT, CDR2 FQNNGV. Trimming took 2 bases from V and 7 from J, leaving 11 bases between them. DNA for the CDR3: TGTGCCAGCAGCTTAAACGTGGGGGGTGAAAAACTGTTTTTT. This translates into CASSLNVGGEKLFF.

The chain joins TRBV11-2 to TRBJ2-1; no definite D call. CDR1 and CDR2 (germline): SGHAT, FQNNGV. The CDR3 contains 14 residues. V was trimmed by 2 bases and J by 2 bases, leaving 7 bases between them. CDR3 nucleotides: TGTGCCAGCAGCTTAAAGGCGGCCTACAATGAGCAGTTCTTC. It codes for CASSLKAAYNEQFF.

This clone is a singleton in its sample. Here the CDR3 DNA reads TGTGCCAGAAGCTTTAAAAGCACAGATACGCAGTATTTT. It yields the protein CARSFKSTDTQYF. This chain uses TRBV5-3 with TRBJ2-3; D gene uncertain. TRBV5-3 is assigned to the ORF class and has an uncertain function. This CDR3 region has 13 residues. Trimming removed 2 bases from V and 0 bases from J, with 4 bases in between.

The chain couples TRBV5-1 to TRBJ1-3; D ambiguous. V shed 4 bases and J shed 2 bases, with 10 bases lying between them. The CDR3 consists of 14 residues. From germline, CDR1 is SGHRS and CDR2 YFSETQ. For the CDR3, the DNA is TGCGCCAGCAGCCCAGGTGTAGCTGGAAACACCATATATTTT. This translates into CASSPGVAGNTIYF.

The J gene is TRBJ2-5, the V gene TRBV3-1 (or the pseudogene TRBV3-2), with no clear D. CDR1 and CDR2 from the germline V gene are LGHDT and YNNKEL (reference sequence). The CDR3 consists of 15 residues. Deletions cut 0 bases from V and 2 bases from J, with 10 bases between. The CDR3 is CASSQEFGFQETQYF. The CDR3 DNA reads as TGTGCCAGCAGCCAAGAATTCGGGTTTCAAGAGACCCAGTACTTC.

J is TRBJ1-5 and V is TRBV29-1; 8 nucleotides align to TRBD1. From germline, CDR1 is SQVTM and CDR2 ANQGSEA. This CDR3 has 12 amino acids. With 7 bases clipped from V and 7 bases from J, the junction kept 6 bases outside the gene matches. CDR3 bases: TGCAGCGCCCAACAGGGGGGACAGCCCCAGCATTTT. It translates to CSAQQGGQPQHF. The entire variable domain, with the rest obtained from reference TRBV29-1 and TRBJ1-5, is as follows: SAVISQKPSRDICQRGTSLTIQCQVDSQVTMMFWYRQQPGQSLTLIATANQGSEATYESGFVIDKFPISRPNLTFSTLTVSNMSPEDSSIYLCSAQQGGQPQHFGDGTRLSIL.

The chain combines TRBV18 with TRBJ1-6, with D unclear. V was pared by 3 bases and J by 1 base, with 7 bases between. The germline CDR1 and CDR2 sequences are KGHSH and LQKENI. This CDR3 region has 15 residues. The CDR3 loop reads CASSPGVSYNSPLHF. DNA for the CDR3: TGTGCCAGCTCACCTGGAGTGTCCTATAATTCACCCCTCCACTTT.

The V call is TRBV29-1, the J call TRBJ1-3; D is unclear. The CDR3 is made up of 14 amino acids. Trimming took off 2 bases at V and 4 bases at J, with 12 bases between the two ends. Germline CDR1 is SQVTM and CDR2 is ANQGSEA. Here the CDR3 DNA reads TGCAGCGTTGAACGGGATACCGTGGGAAACACCATATATTTT. Translation: CSVERDTVGNTIYF.